This T cell receptor (beta chain) was recorded in a study of human T cells and chemical hapten exposure. Time point given: patch test 1, 2 weeks after DPC sensitization. Stated treatment: therapeutic diphenylcyclopropenone sensitization with weekly scalp DPC. TCRdb independently ran MiXCR on the RACE reads; one entry per CDR3 protein. This sample carries some 70,000 distinct CDR3 sequences, 25% to 40% of them seen once, and the ten largest clones take about 10%. Between the trimmed V and J ends, which lost 4 bases and 2 bases, there was a span of 16 bases. This CDR3 has 15 amino acids. CDR1 is SGHRS and CDR2 is YFSETQ in the germline V gene.

This specimen consisted of whole blood, obtained in connection with sensitization to the hapten diphenylcyclopropenone (DPC). The chain is built from TRBV5-1 and TRBJ2-7; weak D call: TRBD1 (6 bases). The receptor comes from a man in his forties with alopecia areata. Some clones in this sample may be carry-over from other donors' samples. CDR3: CASSPRQVEAYEQYF. The CDR3 DNA is TGCGCCAGCAGCCCCCGACAGGTTGAAGCCTACGAGCAGTACTTC.